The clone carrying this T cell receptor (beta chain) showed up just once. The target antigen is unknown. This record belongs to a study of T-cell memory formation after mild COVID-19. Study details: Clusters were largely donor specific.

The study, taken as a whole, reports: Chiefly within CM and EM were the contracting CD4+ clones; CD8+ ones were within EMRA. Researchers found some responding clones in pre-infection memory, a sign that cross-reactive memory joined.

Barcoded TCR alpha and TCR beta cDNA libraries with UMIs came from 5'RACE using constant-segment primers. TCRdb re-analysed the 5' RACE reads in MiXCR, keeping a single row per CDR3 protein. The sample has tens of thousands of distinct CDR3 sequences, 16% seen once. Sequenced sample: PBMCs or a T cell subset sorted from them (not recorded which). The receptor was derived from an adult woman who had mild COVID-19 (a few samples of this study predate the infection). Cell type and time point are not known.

The CDR3 loop is CASSRLAVLSEQYF. CDR3 DNA: TGTGCCAGCAGCCGACTAGCGGTTCTAAGCGAGCAGTACTTC. The rearrangement links TRBV12-3 or TRBV12-4 to TRBJ2-7; TRBD2 agrees at 9 bases. The V segment lost 6 bases and the J segment 6 bases; nucleotides outside the gene matches: 9. The CDR3 contains 14 residues.